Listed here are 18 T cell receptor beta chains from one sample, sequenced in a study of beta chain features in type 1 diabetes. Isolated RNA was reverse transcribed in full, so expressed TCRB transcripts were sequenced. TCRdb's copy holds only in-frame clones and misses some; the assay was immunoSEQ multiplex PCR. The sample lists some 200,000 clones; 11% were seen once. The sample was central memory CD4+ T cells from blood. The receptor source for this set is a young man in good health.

Written as DNA, the CDR3 is TGTGCCACCCAAGACAGCCACTACCAAGAGACCCAGTACTTC. This sequence encodes CATQDSHYQETQYF. This chain joins TRBV25-1 and TRBJ2-5, with a possible D match to TRBD1 (5 bases). Trimming took 10 bases from V and 0 from J, leaving 15 bases between them. The germline V gene has CDR1 MGHDK and CDR2 SYGVNS. The CDR3 is 14 amino acids.

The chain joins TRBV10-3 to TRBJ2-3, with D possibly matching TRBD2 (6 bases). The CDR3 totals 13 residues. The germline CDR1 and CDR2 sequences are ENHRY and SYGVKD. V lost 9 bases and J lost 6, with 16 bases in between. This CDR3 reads CAIGTQGSDTQYF. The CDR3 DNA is TGTGCCATTGGGACTCAGGGTTCCGATACGCAGTATTTT.

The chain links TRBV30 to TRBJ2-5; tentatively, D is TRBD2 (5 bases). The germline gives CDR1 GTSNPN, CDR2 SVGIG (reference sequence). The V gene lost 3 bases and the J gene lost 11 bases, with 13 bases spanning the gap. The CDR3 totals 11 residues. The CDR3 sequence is CAWSGVREQYF. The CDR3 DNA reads TGTGCCTGGAGCGGGGTAAGAGAGCAGTACTTC.

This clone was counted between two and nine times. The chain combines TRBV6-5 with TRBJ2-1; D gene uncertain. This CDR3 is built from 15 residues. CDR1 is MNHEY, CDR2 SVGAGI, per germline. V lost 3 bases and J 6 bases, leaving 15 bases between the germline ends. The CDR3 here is CASSYQPSVVNEQFF. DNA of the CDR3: TGTGCCAGCAGTTATCAGCCTAGTGTGGTCAATGAGCAGTTCTTC.

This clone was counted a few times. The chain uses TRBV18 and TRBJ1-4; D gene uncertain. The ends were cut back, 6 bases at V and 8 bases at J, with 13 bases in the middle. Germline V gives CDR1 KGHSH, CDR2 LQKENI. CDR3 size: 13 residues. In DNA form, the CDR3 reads TGTGCCAGCTCCCCGCCTACTCGAGAAAAACTGTTTTTT. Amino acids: CASSPPTREKLFF.

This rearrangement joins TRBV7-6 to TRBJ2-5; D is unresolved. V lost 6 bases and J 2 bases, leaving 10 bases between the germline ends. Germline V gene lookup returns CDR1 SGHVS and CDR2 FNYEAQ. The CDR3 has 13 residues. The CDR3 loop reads CASSIALQETQYF. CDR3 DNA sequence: TGTGCCAGCAGTATAGCTCTACAAGAGACCCAGTACTTC.

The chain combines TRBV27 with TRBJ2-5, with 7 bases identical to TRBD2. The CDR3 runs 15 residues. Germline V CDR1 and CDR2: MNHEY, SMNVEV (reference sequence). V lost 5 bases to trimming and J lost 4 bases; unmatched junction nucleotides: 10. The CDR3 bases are TGTGCCAGCAGTGGGGAGGGCGGGATTGGAGAGACCCAGTACTTC. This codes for CASSGEGGIGETQYF.

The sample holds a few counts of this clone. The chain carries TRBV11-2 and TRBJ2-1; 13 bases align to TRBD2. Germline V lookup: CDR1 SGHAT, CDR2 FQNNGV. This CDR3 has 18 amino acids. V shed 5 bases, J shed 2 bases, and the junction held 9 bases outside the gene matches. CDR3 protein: CASSGLAGESGPYNEQFF. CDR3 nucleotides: TGTGCCAGCAGCGGACTAGCGGGAGAGTCTGGTCCCTACAATGAGCAGTTCTTC.

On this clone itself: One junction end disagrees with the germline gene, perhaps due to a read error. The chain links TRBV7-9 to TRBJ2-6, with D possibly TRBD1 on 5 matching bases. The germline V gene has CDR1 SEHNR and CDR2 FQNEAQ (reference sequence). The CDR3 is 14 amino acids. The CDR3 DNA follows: TGTGCCAGCAGCGGTGCCTCTGGGGCCAACGGCCTGACTTTC. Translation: CASSGASGANGLTF.

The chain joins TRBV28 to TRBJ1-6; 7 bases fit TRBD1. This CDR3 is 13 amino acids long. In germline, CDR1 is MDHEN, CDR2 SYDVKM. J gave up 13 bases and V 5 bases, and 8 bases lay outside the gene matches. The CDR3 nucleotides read TGTGCCAGCAGTGACGGACAGGCCGCCCCCCTCCACTTT. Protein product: CASSDGQAAPLHF.

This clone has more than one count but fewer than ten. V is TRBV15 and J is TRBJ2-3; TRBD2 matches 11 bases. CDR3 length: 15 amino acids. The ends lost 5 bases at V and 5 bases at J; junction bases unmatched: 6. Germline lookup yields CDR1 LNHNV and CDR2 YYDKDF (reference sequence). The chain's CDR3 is CATSRLAGQEDTQYF. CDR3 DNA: TGTGCCACCAGCCGACTAGCGGGGCAAGAAGATACGCAGTATTTT. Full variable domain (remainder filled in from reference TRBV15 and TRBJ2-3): DAMVIQNPRYQVTQFGKPVTLSCSQTLNHNVMYWYQQKSSQAPKLLFHYYDKDFNNEADTPDNFQSRRPNTSFCFLDIRSPGLGDTAMYLCATSRLAGQEDTQYFGPGTRLTVL.

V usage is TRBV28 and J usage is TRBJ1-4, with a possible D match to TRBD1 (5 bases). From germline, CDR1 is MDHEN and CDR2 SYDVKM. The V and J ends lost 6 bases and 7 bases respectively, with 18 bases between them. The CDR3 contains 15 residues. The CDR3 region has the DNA TGTGCCAGCAGCCTCCCTCCAGGAACAGGTGAAAAACTGTTTTTT. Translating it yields CASSLPPGTGEKLFF.

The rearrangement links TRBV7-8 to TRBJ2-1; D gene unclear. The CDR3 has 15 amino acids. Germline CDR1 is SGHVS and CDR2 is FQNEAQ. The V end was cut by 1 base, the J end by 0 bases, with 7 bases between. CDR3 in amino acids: CASSLEESSYNEQFF. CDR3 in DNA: TGTGCCAGCAGCTTAGAGGAGAGCTCCTACAATGAGCAGTTCTTC.

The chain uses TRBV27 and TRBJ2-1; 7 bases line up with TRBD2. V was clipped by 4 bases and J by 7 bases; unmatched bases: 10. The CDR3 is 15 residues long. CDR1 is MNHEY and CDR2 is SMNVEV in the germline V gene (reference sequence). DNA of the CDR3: TGTGCCAGCAGTTCCATAACCGGACTAGTGAATGAGCAGTTCTTC. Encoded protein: CASSSITGLVNEQFF.

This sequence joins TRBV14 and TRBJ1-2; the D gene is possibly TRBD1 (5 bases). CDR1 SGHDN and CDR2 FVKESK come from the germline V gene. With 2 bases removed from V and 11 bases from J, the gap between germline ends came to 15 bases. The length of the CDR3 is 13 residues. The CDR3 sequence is CASSQNTGFLYTF. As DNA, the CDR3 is TGTGCCAGCAGCCAAAACACAGGCTTCCTTTACACCTTC.

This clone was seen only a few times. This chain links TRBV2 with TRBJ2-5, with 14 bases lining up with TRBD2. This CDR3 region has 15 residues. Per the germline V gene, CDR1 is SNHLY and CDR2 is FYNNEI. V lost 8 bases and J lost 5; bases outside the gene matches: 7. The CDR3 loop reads CASGGTSGSWETQYF. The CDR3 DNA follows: TGTGCCAGCGGCGGGACTAGCGGGAGTTGGGAGACCCAGTACTTC.

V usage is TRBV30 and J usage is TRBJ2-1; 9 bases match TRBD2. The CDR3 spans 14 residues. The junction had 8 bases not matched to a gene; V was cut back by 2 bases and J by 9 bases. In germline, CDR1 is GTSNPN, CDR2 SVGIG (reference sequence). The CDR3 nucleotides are TGTGCCTGGAGTACTGGGGTAGCGGGGGCTGAGCAGTTCTTC. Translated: CAWSTGVAGAEQFF.

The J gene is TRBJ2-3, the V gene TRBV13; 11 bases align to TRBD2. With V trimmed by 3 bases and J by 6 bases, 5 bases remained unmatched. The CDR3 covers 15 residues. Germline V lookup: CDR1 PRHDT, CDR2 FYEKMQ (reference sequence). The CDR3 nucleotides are TGTGCCAGCAGCTTGGGGACTAGCGGTCTGGATACGCAGTATTTT. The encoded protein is CASSLGTSGLDTQYF. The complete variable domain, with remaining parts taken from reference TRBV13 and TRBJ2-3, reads AAGVIQSPRHLIKEKRETATLKCYPIPRHDTVYWYQQGPGQDPQFLISFYEKMQSDKGSIPDRFSAQQFSDYHSELNMSSLELGDSALYFCASSLGTSGLDTQYFGPGTRLTVL.